This TCR beta chain was documented in a study of technical replicates of blood from several donors. V lost 6 bases and J lost 5; bases outside the gene matches: 7. The CDR3 is made up of 14 amino acids. The germline V gene encodes CDR1 SEHNR and CDR2 FQNEAQ (reference sequence). TCRdb's table, derived via immunoSEQ multiplex PCR, lists solely in-frame clones and lacks some. The sample lists 60,000 to 90,000 clones, roughly 96% occurring once. The receptor was isolated from a human donor in good health. The chain employs TRBV7-9 and TRBJ2-7, with 10 bases that match TRBD1. The sample comprised T cells isolated from PBMCs. CDR3 DNA sequence: TGTGCCAGCAGAACGGACAGGGGGTTTGACGAGCAGTACTTC. As protein: CASRTDRGFDEQYF.